This T cell receptor (beta chain) was sequenced for a study of shared clonotypes between healthy human individuals. Study as a whole: The study drew on a couple of women and a few men aged 18 to 49 as donors.

Regarding the study as a whole: It was expected that sequencing depth would affect clonotype sharing among donors.

The protocol was immunoSEQ multiplex PCR, while the TCRdb copy is restricted to in-frame clones and leaves out a portion. Of about 490,000 clones in the sample, about three quarters were seen once. On this clone itself: What it binds is not known.

The study enrolled healthy HIV-negative adults without recent acute infections or vaccinations as donors. Germline CDR1 ENHRY, CDR2 SYGVKD. The CDR3 totals 16 residues. Sequencing was done on a sample of PBMCs. The source is a middle-aged woman in good health. Some clones in this sample may be carry-over from other donors' samples. V usage is TRBV10-3 and J usage is TRBJ2-5, with 9 bases aligning to TRBD1. The J call may be wrong; the DNA end is better matched by TRBJ2-7. CDR3 loop: CAISESEQGAPYEQYF. CDR3 in DNA: TGTGCCATCAGTGAGTCGGAACAGGGGGCCCCCTACGAGCAGTACTTC.